The 20 T cell receptor beta chains below come from one sample, sequenced in a study of blood T cell repertoires in COVID-19. Sequencing used immunoSEQ multiplex PCR; TCRdb keeps in-frame clones, though not all of them. Among approximately 250,000 clones listed, about 88% were seen once. What was sequenced was peripheral blood. Receptors originate from a middle-aged man with acute or convalescent COVID-19.

This sequence joins TRBV3-1 (or the pseudogene TRBV3-2) and TRBJ1-1; maybe TRBD1 (6 bases). Looked up from germline, CDR1 is LGHDT and CDR2 is YNNKEL (reference sequence). Between the trimmed V and J ends, which lost 7 bases and 1 base, there was a span of 13 bases. This CDR3 is 14 amino acids long. The CDR3 sequence: CASKVTGWNTEAFF. In nucleotides, the CDR3 is TGTGCCAGCAAGGTAACAGGGTGGAACACTGAAGCTTTCTTT.

This sequence joins TRBV9 and TRBJ1-5; the D is unclear. V lost 4 bases to trimming and J lost 6 bases, with 14 bases between them. The germline V gene has CDR1 SGDLS and CDR2 YYNGEE. This CDR3 has 14 residues. Written as DNA, the CDR3 is TGTGCCAGCAGCCCCCGGGAGGGCATTCAGCCCCAGCATTTT. This sequence encodes CASSPREGIQPQHF.

The chain links TRBV27 to TRBJ1-2; D is unresolved. V dropped 3 bases and J dropped 1 base, with 12 bases sitting between them. This CDR3 region has 15 residues. Germline-derived CDR1 and CDR2 are MNHEY and SMNVEV (reference sequence). The CDR3, as DNA: TGTGCCAGCAGTTTCACGGGAAGGAGTAACTATGGCTACACCTTC. It encodes CASSFTGRSNYGYTF.

This clone was seen once. The chain carries TRBV10-3 and TRBJ1-2, with a weak D call TRBD1 (5 bases). V lost 4 bases and J lost 2, with 14 bases in between. CDR1 and CDR2 from the germline V gene are ENHRY and SYGVKD. The CDR3 consists of 15 residues. CDR3 coding DNA: TGTGCCATCAGTGCCCGGGACGGGGGGAACTATGGCTACACCTTC. This sequence encodes CAISARDGGNYGYTF.

This chain links TRBV18 with TRBJ1-1; no clear D gene. Germline-derived CDR1 and CDR2 are KGHSH and LQKENI. The V gene lost 3 bases and the J gene lost 0 bases, with 8 bases spanning the gap. The CDR3 covers 14 residues. The DNA of the CDR3 is TGTGCCAGCTCACCTATGAGGGTGAACACTGAAGCTTTCTTT. It translates to CASSPMRVNTEAFF.

The rearrangement joins TRBV30 to TRBJ1-2, with D possibly matching TRBD1 (5 bases). Germline V gives CDR1 GTSNPN, CDR2 SVGIG (reference sequence). The V and J ends lost 5 bases and 8 bases respectively, with 18 bases between them. The CDR3 spans 13 residues. CDR3 DNA sequence: TGTGCCTGGGGGGGTTTCGGGGGACTCGGCTACACCTTC. It is translated as CAWGGFGGLGYTF.

This chain uses TRBV11-3 with TRBJ1-1, with D unresolved. V lost 5 bases and J 2 bases, leaving 9 bases between the germline ends. This CDR3 region has 13 residues. The germline gives CDR1 SGHNT, CDR2 YENEEA. DNA of the CDR3: TGTGCCAGCAGCCTCCGGGGAAACACTGAAGCTTTCTTT. This translates into CASSLRGNTEAFF.

This clone occurred once. The V call is TRBV5-5, the J call TRBJ1-2, with 8 bases aligning to TRBD1. The CDR3 has 16 residues. With V trimmed by 3 bases and J by 3 bases, 10 bases remained unmatched. CDR1 and CDR2 (germline): SGHKS, YYEKEE (reference sequence). The CDR3 here is CASSSGQGPRDYGYTF. The CDR3 DNA reads as TGTGCCAGCAGCTCAGGACAGGGACCTCGGGACTATGGCTACACCTTC.

The table lists this clone with a few counts. The chain joins TRBV7-9 to TRBJ1-1; D is ambiguous. Deletions cut 0 bases from V and 4 bases from J, with 15 bases between. The CDR3 has 16 amino acids. CDR1 and CDR2 from the germline V gene are SEHNR and FQNEAQ (reference sequence). CDR3 nucleotide sequence: TGTGCCAGCAGCTTAGCAGGAGGGTCTCGTACCACTGAAGCTTTCTTT. This translates into CASSLAGGSRTTEAFF.

The chain recombines TRBV7-9 with TRBJ1-2; the D is unclear. V lost 1 base to trimming and J lost 8 bases, with 14 bases between them. The CDR3 loop spans 14 amino acids. From germline, CDR1 is SEHNR and CDR2 FQNEAQ (reference sequence). The CDR3 loop reads CASSLVSRDLGYTF. CDR3 bases: TGTGCCAGCAGCTTAGTTTCCCGGGATTTGGGCTACACCTTC.

The genes are TRBV3-1 (or the pseudogene TRBV3-2) and TRBJ2-5, with a tentative D call TRBD2 (6 bases). Germline V gene lookup returns CDR1 LGHDT and CDR2 YNNKEL (reference sequence). The CDR3 runs to 15 residues. V was cut by 1 base and J by 3 bases, with 12 bases left in between. CDR3 loop: CASSQGDGGEETQYF. Written as DNA, the CDR3 is TGTGCCAGCAGCCAAGGAGATGGCGGGGAAGAGACCCAGTACTTC.

This rearrangement joins TRBV5-1 to TRBJ2-2; D gene unclear. This CDR3 spans 14 amino acids. V dropped 0 bases and J dropped 6 bases, with 9 bases sitting between them. Looked up from germline, CDR1 is SGHRS and CDR2 is YFSETQ. The CDR3 reads CASSLVQVAGELFF. The CDR3 DNA follows: TGCGCCAGCAGCTTGGTCCAGGTGGCCGGGGAGCTGTTTTTT.

The CDR3 reads CASSGEVEQPQHF. The CDR3 region has the DNA TGTGCCAGCAGTGGCGAGGTAGAGCAGCCCCAGCATTTT. The chain couples TRBV2 to TRBJ1-5; D is unresolved. The CDR3 is 13 residues long. Trimming took 4 bases from V and 7 from J, leaving 11 bases between them. Germline CDR1 reads SNHLY; CDR2 reads FYNNEI.

This clone has only one observation. J is TRBJ1-1 and V is TRBV6-5, with D hard to call. The germline V gene has CDR1 MNHEY and CDR2 SVGAGI. Trimming shortened V by 7 bases and J by 4 bases, and 13 bases separated the two germline ends. This CDR3 has 13 amino acids. The CDR3 spells CASTSGRVTEAFF. CDR3 in DNA: TGTGCCAGCACCAGCGGGCGGGTCACTGAAGCTTTCTTT.

The genes are TRBV24-1 and TRBJ2-5, with D possibly being TRBD2 (5 bases). V lost 5 bases, J lost 4 bases, and 7 bases lay in between. From germline, CDR1 is KGHDR and CDR2 SFDVKD. The CDR3 has 12 amino acids. The CDR3 DNA reads as TGTGCCACCAGTGGCGGAGGAGAGACCCAGTACTTC. This encodes CATSGGGETQYF.

This chain uses TRBV6-5 with TRBJ2-2; 11 nucleotides match TRBD1. Germline values: CDR1 MNHEY, CDR2 SVGAGI. The V segment lost 6 bases and the J segment 0 bases; nucleotides outside the gene matches: 0. This CDR3 has 15 residues. This chain's CDR3 is CASRGQGANTGELFF. CDR3 nucleotide sequence: TGTGCCAGCAGGGGACAGGGGGCGAACACCGGGGAGCTGTTTTTT.

The J gene is TRBJ1-2, the V gene TRBV5-6; D is undetermined. The CDR3 contains 14 residues. Germline V lookup: CDR1 SGHDT, CDR2 YYEEEE. V was pared by 3 bases and J by 4 bases, with 13 bases between. In nucleotides, the CDR3 is TGTGCCAGCAGCTACGACACCTCCTTCTATGGCTACACCTTC. Protein sequence: CASSYDTSFYGYTF.

The V gene is TRBV19, the J gene TRBJ1-1; tentatively, D is TRBD1 (5 bases). V lost 7 bases and J lost 3, with 9 bases in between. The CDR3 sequence is 12 residues long. CDR1 and CDR2 from the germline V gene are LNHDA and SQIVND (reference sequence). CDR3 nucleotides: TGTGCCAGTACAGACAGTTACACTGAAGCTTTCTTT. Residues: CASTDSYTEAFF.

The rearrangement joins TRBV23-1 to TRBJ1-5; D is possibly TRBD1 (6 bases). TRBV23-1 is identified as an open reading frame with a role that is uncertain. CDR3 length: 17 residues. V lost 5 bases and J lost 2, with 19 bases in between. The chain's CDR3 is CASSTLNRAKGNQPQHF. CDR3 bases: TGCGCCAGCAGTACGCTTAACAGGGCAAAAGGCAATCAGCCCCAGCATTTT.

V usage is TRBV15 and J usage is TRBJ2-3, with 7 bases lining up with TRBD1. J was trimmed by 3 bases and V by 4 bases; bases with no gene match: 4. In germline, CDR1 is LNHNV, CDR2 YYDKDF (reference sequence). The CDR3 loop spans 14 amino acids. CDR3 in amino acids: CATSNPGGTDTQYF. The CDR3 DNA reads TGTGCCACCAGCAACCCAGGGGGTACAGATACGCAGTATTTT. The variable domain in full, completed from reference TRBV15 and TRBJ2-3, reads DAMVIQNPRYQVTQFGKPVTLSCSQTLNHNVMYWYQQKSSQAPKLLFHYYDKDFNNEADTPDNFQSRRPNTSFCFLDIRSPGLGDTAMYLCATSNPGGTDTQYFGPGTRLTVL.